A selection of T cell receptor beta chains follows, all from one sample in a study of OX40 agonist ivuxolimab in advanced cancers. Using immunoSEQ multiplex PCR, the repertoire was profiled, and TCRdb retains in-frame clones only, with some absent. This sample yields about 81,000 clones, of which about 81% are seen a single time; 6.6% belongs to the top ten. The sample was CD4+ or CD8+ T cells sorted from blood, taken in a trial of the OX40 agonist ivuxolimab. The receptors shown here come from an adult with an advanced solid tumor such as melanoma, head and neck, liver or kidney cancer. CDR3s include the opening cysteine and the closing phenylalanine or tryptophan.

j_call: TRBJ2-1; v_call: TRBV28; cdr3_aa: CASVAGLLGNEQFF
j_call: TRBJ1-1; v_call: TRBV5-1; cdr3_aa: CASSLAQTNTEAFF
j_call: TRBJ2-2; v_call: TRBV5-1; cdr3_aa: CASSEMGGNTGELFF
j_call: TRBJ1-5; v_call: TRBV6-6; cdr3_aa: CASSYSSGYQPQHF
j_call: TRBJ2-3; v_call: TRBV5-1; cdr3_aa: CASSLLGAGPTDTQYF
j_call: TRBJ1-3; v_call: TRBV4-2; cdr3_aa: CASSQGGTSSGNTIYF
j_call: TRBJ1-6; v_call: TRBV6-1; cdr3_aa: CASSEIFPGRFNSPLHF
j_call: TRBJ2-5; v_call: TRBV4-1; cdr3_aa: CASSPQLAGGHGGQYF
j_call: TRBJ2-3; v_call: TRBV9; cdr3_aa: CASSVGRTASGTDTQYF
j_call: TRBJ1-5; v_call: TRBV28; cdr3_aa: CASSSTGTPFQPQHF
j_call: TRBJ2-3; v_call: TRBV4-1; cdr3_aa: CASAPGPIKDTQYF
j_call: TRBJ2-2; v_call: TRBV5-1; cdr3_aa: CASSLWGGVGELFF
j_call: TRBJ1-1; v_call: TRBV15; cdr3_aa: CATSRARTGGTEAFF
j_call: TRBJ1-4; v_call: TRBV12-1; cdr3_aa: CASSFPVTGSTNEKLFF
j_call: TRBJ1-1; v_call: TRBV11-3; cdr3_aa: CASSCGGAFF
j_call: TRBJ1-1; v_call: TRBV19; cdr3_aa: CASSITTNTEAFF